Sequencing of this TCR beta chain was carried out in a study of post-analysis software for immune sequencing data (dated by TCRdb to the mid-2010s). For the wider study: Relapsing-remitting, secondary progressive and progressive-relapsing multiple sclerosis were recorded as disease courses, and subtype annotation was lacking for some patients. A subset of samples was prepared in parallel using single-end sample barcoding, then pooled and co-amplified after Illumina adapter ligation. The patient repertoires were set against around ten previously published healthy control repertoires from donors whose ages ranged from about 6 to 27 years.

The library was made by PCR. Sequencing relied on an Illumina HiSeq 2500. To reduce PCR and sequencing biases, unique molecular identifiers were built into the TCR beta cDNA libraries. Every 1 to 10 million input T cells yielded approximately 500,000 cDNA molecules, meaning each molecule approximated one T cell. The patient libraries were prepared and sequenced using the same protocol as the earlier healthy control dataset. Samples belonging to the same batch were prepared together, multiplexed and sequenced on a shared HiSeq lane. Per the original workflow: Raw barcoded reads were processed with MIGEC, and single-read molecular identifier groups were discarded before consensus assembly and CDR3 extraction. VDJtools was used for post-analysis of the clonotype tables, with diversity normalized by down-sampling every dataset to the smallest sample size. In repertoire overlap clustering, CDR3 amino acid sequences, but not nucleotide sequences, were matched to correct batch-related cross-sample contamination. In TCRdb, the public reads were trimmed at Q25 with fastp and aligned with MiXCR, with productive beta chains retained. Merged by CDR3 protein, the rows form single entries marked with the most common genes and DNA. It is TCRdb's table, rather than the study itself, that gives the V and J calls and clone size. This sample is represented by some 370,000 distinct CDR3 sequences; 30% to 45% of them were singletons. Jointly, the top ten make up over 10% of the sample.

TCR beta repertoires were profiled from peripheral blood of approximately 13 young patients with multiple sclerosis to demonstrate the VDJtools post-analysis software. The multiple sclerosis patients were children and adolescents ranging in age from about 6 to 16 years. From cysteine to phenylalanine, the CDR3 is 16 amino acids long. Here the CDR3 DNA is all that survives: 48 bases in frame from base 1. The germline V gene (reference sequence) yields MNHNY for CDR1 and SVGAGI for CDR2. Trimming takes 2 bases from V and 4 bases from J, and the germline ends sit 17 bases apart. On the study overall, not on this receptor specifically: Multiple sclerosis patients had significantly lower normalized Chao1 diversity than controls, a result that suggests substantial peripheral T-cell clonal expansion. The control group was slightly older than the multiple sclerosis patient group. Strong co-clustering of samples prepared in the same batch was shown by direct clustering with F measure, prompting a batch-effect correction. Patients showed significantly higher frequencies than controls for five TRBV segments, among them TRBV5-6, TRBV5-1 and TRBV20-1.

Notes on this clonotype: The specificity of this receptor is unknown. The input lacks base qualities; no much larger clone sits a single base away.

Rearrangement joined TRBV6-6 to TRBJ1-1; the D gene is perhaps TRBD1, on 5 matching bases. Sequenced material: blood. This receptor was taken from a girl under 18 with multiple sclerosis. The CDR3 protein: CASSYGAGPWGTEAFF. The DNA is as follows: TGTGCCAGCAGTTACGGGGCAGGACCATGGGGCACTGAAGCTTTCTTT.